The clone carrying this T cell receptor beta chain was seen a handful of times. Cohort 3 recovery required two negative PCRs, clearance, or symptom resolution. The data stem from a study of blood T cell repertoires in COVID-19. About the research overall: PBMCs, B-cell-depleted T cells, or T cells provided the cDNA or gDNA that made up the material.

CDR3 size: 14 residues. Germline-derived CDR1 and CDR2 are PRHDT and FYEKMQ (reference sequence). V lost 3 bases and J lost 3, with 11 bases in between. The authors' processing: Estimation of nucleated cell counts was performed using reference gene primer amplification. Method: immunoSEQ multiplex PCR; TCRdb's copy keeps in-frame clones and lacks some. V and J calls and clone size are as listed in that table; D and trimming were resolved from the DNA. The table has a few hundred thousand clones, roughly 87% seen once. V gene TRBV13 combines with J gene TRBJ1-2; D ambiguous. This sequence was found in a woman in her twenties or thirties who had recovered from COVID-19. Sequencing used PBMCs or T cells enriched from blood (not recorded which). The CDR3 DNA is TGTGCCAGCAGCTTCGGAGACCAGTACTATGGCTACACCTTC. Translated, it gives CASSFGDQYYGYTF.